This T cell receptor beta chain was identified during a study of shared clonotypes between healthy human individuals. Naive CD8 populations comprised CD45RO-negative cells positively selected for CCR7, excluding terminally differentiated effector memory CD45RA+ cells. Germline CDR1 SGHDN, CDR2 FVKESK. This CDR3 contains 16 residues. V shed 1 base and J shed 10 bases, with 20 bases lying between them. Some clones are missing from TCRdb's copy, which holds only in-frame ones; the method was immunoSEQ multiplex PCR. The profile shows 600,000 or so clones, 98% of them singletons. This chain uses TRBV14 with TRBJ2-1; possible D gene TRBD2, 6 bases. Material: naive CD8+ T cells sorted from blood. The receptor's source is a man aged 30 to 45 in good health. The CDR3 here is CASSQATGTAAGEQFF. Written as DNA, the CDR3 is TGTGCCAGCAGCCAAGCTACCGGGACTGCGGCGGGGGAGCAGTTCTTC. The complete variable domain, with remaining parts taken from reference TRBV14 and TRBJ2-1, reads EAGVTQFPSHSVIEKGQTVTLRCDPISGHDNLYWYRRVMGKEIKFLLHFVKESKQDESGMPNNRFLAERTGGTYSTLKVQPAELEDSGVYFCASSQATGTAAGEQFFGPGTRLTVL.